This T cell receptor beta chain stems from a study of T-cell reconstitution after alpha-beta-depleted transplantation in children. This clonotype was seen many times. Construction of the TCRbeta library involved unique molecular identifiers. TCRdb processed the PCR reads anew with MiXCR; each CDR3 protein has one entry. The sample yields some 490,000 distinct CDR3 sequences, about an eighth seen once. Sequencing used PBMCs from the stem cell graft donor, obtained from the stem cell graft. This TCR derives from a human donor who donated a stem cell graft to a child with combined immunodeficiency.

This chain's CDR3 is CATSDSRTSGRSDEQFF. The CDR3 region has the DNA TGTGCCACCAGTGATTCGAGGACTAGCGGGAGAAGCGATGAGCAGTTCTTC. The chain is built from TRBV24-1 and TRBJ2-1; 13 nucleotides line up with TRBD2. Germline V gives CDR1 KGHDR, CDR2 SFDVKD. The CDR3 has 17 amino acids. With 2 bases clipped from V and 8 bases from J, the junction kept 8 bases outside the gene matches.